This entry describes one TCR beta chain. Its antigen is unidentified. The sample belongs to a study of vaccination and CD4 T cells after COVID-19. Stated treatment: roughly nine-day PBMC culture with coronavirus spike peptide pools or control peptides (ViraFEST assay). Sequenced with the Oncomine TCR Beta short-read assay was DNA taken from cultured CD4+ T cells. Genomic DNA was drawn out of CD4+ T cells grown in culture. One entry per CDR3 protein results from TCRdb running MiXCR on the PCR reads. The sample includes about 14,000 distinct CDR3 sequences, approximately 73% seen only once; the top ten take 9.5% to 13%. The sequence was collected from a human donor who had recovered from COVID-19. Sequencing was carried out using CD4+ T cells from blood, cultured in vitro.

The CDR3 loop reads CASSQVGQGGRYGYTF. DNA for the CDR3: TGTGCCAGCAGCCAGGTGGGACAGGGAGGTAGATATGGCTACACCTTC. The chain uses TRBV5-6 and TRBJ1-2; 9 nucleotides match TRBD1. Germline lookup yields CDR1 SGHDT and CDR2 YYEEEE. The CDR3 contains 16 residues. The trim removed 4 bases at V and 5 bases at J, leaving 12 bases unmatched.